The present TCR beta chain was sequenced within a study of T-cell memory formation after mild COVID-19. Turning to the study itself: Among the donors, TCR clusters were largely specific to each donor.

The table lists this clonotype with a few counts. One entry per CDR3 protein, called by TCRdb with MiXCR from the 5' RACE reads. Of 450,000 or so distinct CDR3 sequences listed, more than 20% are singletons. The CDR3 has 14 residues. Germline V lookup: CDR1 SEHNR, CDR2 FQNEAQ (reference sequence). Losses at the gene ends were 6 bases for V and 6 bases for J; bases not matched to a gene: 8. The clonotype was recovered from an adult woman who had mild COVID-19 (a few samples of this study predate the infection). Cell type and time point are not known. The J gene is TRBJ1-2, the V gene TRBV7-9; TRBD1 aligns across 9 bases. The sequenced sample consisted of PBMCs or a T cell subset sorted from them (not recorded which). CDR3 residues: CASSLGTGYDGYTF. The DNA for the CDR3 is TGTGCCAGCAGTCTGGGGACAGGGTACGATGGCTACACCTTC.